The sample holds a few counts of the clone carrying this TCR beta chain. Trimming took 2 bases from V and 0 from J; bases not matched to a gene: 9. The germline V gene has CDR1 SEHNR and CDR2 FQNEAQ (reference sequence). The CDR3 is made up of 18 amino acids. Amplification of TCR beta CDR3 regions was performed using RNA transcripts as template. TCR CDR3 underwent first-round RT-PCR with the HTBI primer set. TCRdb passed the multiplex PCR reads through MiXCR, listing each CDR3 protein once. Of 700,000 to 850,000 distinct CDR3 sequences in the sample, under 45% are singletons; the top ten hold less than 40%. The source of the sample is a study of T cells in Graves' hyperthyroidism and ophthalmopathy. Absence of ophthalmopathy progression within 18 months defined stable Graves' hyperthyroidism. Exclusion criteria comprised uncontrolled infection, other autoimmune disease, pregnancy or lactation.

The chain employs TRBV7-9 and TRBJ2-2; 7 bases match TRBD1. Material: blood. This TCR came from a woman between 35 and 50 years old with Graves' hyperthyroidism. CDR3 residues: CASSLTSWDSANTGELFF. The CDR3 DNA reads TGTGCCAGCAGCTTAACTTCTTGGGACAGCGCGAACACCGGGGAGCTGTTTTTT.